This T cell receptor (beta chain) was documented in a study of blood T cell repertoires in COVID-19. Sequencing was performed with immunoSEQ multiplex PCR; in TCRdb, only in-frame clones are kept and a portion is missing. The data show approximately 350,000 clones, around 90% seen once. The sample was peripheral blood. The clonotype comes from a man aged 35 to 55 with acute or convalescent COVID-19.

The CDR3 loop is CASSPGGISPLHF. In DNA form, the CDR3 reads TGTGCCAGCAGCCCCGGAGGGATTTCACCCCTCCACTTT. The rearrangement links TRBV7-8 to TRBJ1-6; D is uncertain. The CDR3 is 13 amino acids. Trimming stripped 5 bases from V and 9 bases from J, with 11 bases between. The germline CDR1 and CDR2 sequences are SGHVS and FQNEAQ.